The rows below give T cell receptor beta chains drawn from one sample of a study of T cells in tuberculosis. The protocol was immunoSEQ multiplex PCR, while the TCRdb copy is restricted to in-frame clones and leaves out a portion. The table has about 34,000 clones, about 89% seen once. Sample: PBMCs. These receptor sequences come from a donor under 30 with latent tuberculosis or without tuberculosis infection. CDR3s include the opening cysteine and the closing phenylalanine or tryptophan. A D gene is named only where the DNA matches it firmly. Only some rows state a clone size, as once, few, many or a class for expanded clones.

clone_size: once
j_call: TRBJ1-2
v_call: TRBV7-8
d_call: TRBD1
cdr3_aa: CASSASRGLDRGGSNYGYTF
cdr3_nt: TGTGCCAGCAGCGCAAGTCGTGGATTGGACAGGGGAGGCTCTAACTATGGCTACACCTTC

clone_size: -
j_call: TRBJ2-1
v_call: TRBV28
d_call: TRBD1
cdr3_aa: CASSPRTGLSEQFF
cdr3_nt: TGTGCCAGCAGCCCCAGGACAGGTTTGAGTGAGCAGTTCTTC

clone_size: -
j_call: TRBJ2-1
v_call: TRBV9
d_call: TRBD1
cdr3_aa: CASSVGDSYYNEQFF
cdr3_nt: TGTGCCAGCAGCGTAGGGGACAGCTACTACAATGAGCAGTTCTTC

clone_size: -
j_call: TRBJ2-1
v_call: TRBV19
d_call: TRBD2
cdr3_aa: CASSISGRGSYEQFF
cdr3_nt: TGTGCCAGTAGTATAAGCGGGAGAGGATCCTATGAGCAGTTCTTC

clone_size: -
j_call: TRBJ1-2
v_call: TRBV27
d_call: -
cdr3_aa: CASSVRWGVLSYTF
cdr3_nt: TGTGCCAGCTCCGTAAGGTGGGGGGTATTAAGCTACACCTTC

clone_size: -
j_call: TRBJ1-1
v_call: TRBV27
d_call: -
cdr3_aa: CASSSNPGTEAFF
cdr3_nt: TGTGCCAGCAGTTCAAATCCAGGGACTGAAGCTTTCTTT

clone_size: -
j_call: TRBJ1-5
v_call: TRBV2
d_call: TRBD1
cdr3_aa: CASSDRGYSNQPQHF
cdr3_nt: TGTGCCAGCAGCGACAGGGGTTATAGCAATCAGCCCCAGCATTTT

clone_size: -
j_call: TRBJ2-3
v_call: TRBV27
d_call: -
cdr3_aa: CASSTTRGSTDTQYF
cdr3_nt: TGTGCCAGCAGTACGACAAGGGGAAGTACAGATACGCAGTATTTT

clone_size: -
j_call: TRBJ2-7
v_call: TRBV6-6
d_call: -
cdr3_aa: CASSYEAGPMGQYF
cdr3_nt: TGTGCCAGCAGTTACGAGGCGGGACCCATGGGGCAGTACTTC

clone_size: -
j_call: TRBJ2-7
v_call: TRBV7-2
d_call: -
cdr3_aa: CASSLVSGSVYEQYF
cdr3_nt: TGTGCCAGCAGCTTAGTTTCCGGGTCAGTCTACGAGCAGTACTTC

clone_size: -
j_call: TRBJ2-2
v_call: TRBV28
d_call: TRBD2
cdr3_aa: CATLAGGPTGELFF
cdr3_nt: TGTGCCACCTTAGCGGGGGGCCCCACCGGGGAGCTGTTTTTT

clone_size: -
j_call: TRBJ2-1
v_call: TRBV6-5
d_call: TRBD2
cdr3_aa: CASRFPTSGSGEQFF
cdr3_nt: TGTGCCAGCAGATTCCCCACTAGCGGGAGTGGTGAGCAGTTCTTC

clone_size: -
j_call: TRBJ2-5
v_call: TRBV7-8
d_call: -
cdr3_aa: CASSYSEETQYF
cdr3_nt: TGTGCCAGCAGCTACTCGGAAGAGACCCAGTACTTC

clone_size: -
j_call: TRBJ1-5
v_call: TRBV6-5
d_call: -
cdr3_aa: CASSPTGTLRPQHF
cdr3_nt: TGTGCCAGCAGTCCCACAGGGACCCTACGGCCCCAGCATTTT

clone_size: -
j_call: TRBJ2-5
v_call: TRBV7-7
d_call: TRBD1
cdr3_aa: CASSTRQGAETQYF
cdr3_nt: TGTGCCAGCAGCACCCGACAGGGGGCAGAGACCCAGTACTTC

clone_size: -
j_call: TRBJ2-5
v_call: TRBV7-2
d_call: -
cdr3_aa: CASSLEAHQSPQYF
cdr3_nt: TGTGCCAGCAGCTTAGAAGCCCACCAAAGTCCCCAGTACTTC

clone_size: -
j_call: TRBJ2-2
v_call: TRBV5-4
d_call: -
cdr3_aa: CASSLGAGSNTGELFF
cdr3_nt: TGTGCCAGCAGCTTGGGAGCAGGGTCGAACACCGGGGAGCTGTTTTTT

clone_size: -
j_call: TRBJ1-3
v_call: TRBV19
d_call: TRBD1
cdr3_aa: CASTPGTGFSGNTIYF
cdr3_nt: TGTGCCAGTACCCCGGGGACAGGATTCTCTGGAAACACCATATATTTT

clone_size: -
j_call: TRBJ1-2
v_call: TRBV4-3
d_call: -
cdr3_aa: CASSQDGWWTPARRGYTF
cdr3_nt: TGCGCCAGCAGCCAAGATGGATGGTGGACACCTGCCAGAAGGGGCTACACCTTC

clone_size: once
j_call: TRBJ2-3
v_call: TRBV5-1
d_call: TRBD2
cdr3_aa: CASSLGVREGTDTQYF
cdr3_nt: TGCGCCAGCAGCTTGGGGGTCAGGGAGGGGACAGATACGCAGTATTTT

clone_size: -
j_call: TRBJ2-5
v_call: TRBV6-5
d_call: -
cdr3_aa: CASSAGSHETQYF
cdr3_nt: TGTGCCAGCAGCGCGGGATCCCATGAGACCCAGTACTTC

clone_size: -
j_call: TRBJ1-2
v_call: TRBV29-1
d_call: TRBD1
cdr3_aa: CSVRPGTGAGYTF
cdr3_nt: TGCAGCGTCCGTCCCGGGACAGGGGCCGGCTACACCTTC

clone_size: -
j_call: TRBJ2-1
v_call: TRBV14
d_call: TRBD1
cdr3_aa: CASSRRLNPGGRSYNEQFF
cdr3_nt: TGTGCCAGCAGCCGAAGGCTTAATCCAGGGGGCAGGTCCTACAATGAGCAGTTCTTC

clone_size: -
j_call: TRBJ2-5
v_call: TRBV28
d_call: -
cdr3_aa: CASSSTAAGGQTQYF
cdr3_nt: TGTGCCAGCAGTTCGACCGCTGCGGGTGGGCAGACCCAGTACTTC

clone_size: -
j_call: TRBJ2-1
v_call: TRBV27
d_call: TRBD2
cdr3_aa: CASRRVGTKPYNEQFF
cdr3_nt: TGTGCCAGCAGGCGAGTTGGGACTAAACCCTACAATGAGCAGTTCTTC

clone_size: -
j_call: TRBJ1-4
v_call: TRBV5-1
d_call: -
cdr3_aa: CASSSGGMVEKLFF
cdr3_nt: TGCGCCAGCAGCTCGGGGGGCATGGTTGAAAAACTGTTTTTT

clone_size: -
j_call: TRBJ1-1
v_call: TRBV5-1
d_call: -
cdr3_aa: CASRVRPPGGVGTEAFF
cdr3_nt: TGCGCCAGCAGGGTGCGTCCCCCGGGGGGAGTGGGCACTGAAGCTTTCTTT

clone_size: -
j_call: TRBJ1-1
v_call: TRBV7-2
d_call: -
cdr3_aa: CASSLSRDTTEAFF
cdr3_nt: TGTGCCAGCAGCTTAAGTCGGGATACAACTGAAGCTTTCTTT

clone_size: -
j_call: TRBJ2-5
v_call: TRBV29-1
d_call: TRBD2
cdr3_aa: CSPRGGDLGQETQYF
cdr3_nt: TGCAGCCCCCGGGGGGGGGATCTTGGACAAGAGACCCAGTACTTC

clone_size: -
j_call: TRBJ2-5
v_call: TRBV20-1
d_call: -
cdr3_aa: CSARAQETQYF
cdr3_nt: TGCAGTGCTAGAGCACAAGAGACCCAGTACTTC

clone_size: few
j_call: TRBJ1-1
v_call: TRBV6-5
d_call: -
cdr3_aa: CASRTEGKAFF
cdr3_nt: TGTGCCAGCAGAACGGAGGGGAAAGCTTTCTTT

clone_size: -
j_call: TRBJ2-3
v_call: TRBV15
d_call: TRBD2
cdr3_aa: CATSREVKREWGDTQYF
cdr3_nt: TGTGCCACCAGCAGAGAGGTCAAGCGGGAGTGGGGAGATACGCAGTATTTT

clone_size: -
j_call: TRBJ2-1
v_call: TRBV5-5
d_call: -
cdr3_aa: CASSWGDREAGEQFF
cdr3_nt: TGTGCCAGCAGCTGGGGCGACAGGGAGGCAGGTGAGCAGTTCTTC

clone_size: -
j_call: TRBJ2-7
v_call: TRBV25-1
d_call: -
cdr3_aa: CASSLARLSNEQYF
cdr3_nt: TGTGCCAGCAGTCTGGCTAGGCTTTCCAACGAGCAGTACTTC

clone_size: -
j_call: TRBJ1-1
v_call: TRBV13
d_call: -
cdr3_aa: CASSPRGSNTEAFF
cdr3_nt: TGTGCCAGCAGCCCCAGGGGCTCTAACACTGAAGCTTTCTTT

clone_size: -
j_call: TRBJ1-1
v_call: TRBV19
d_call: TRBD1
cdr3_aa: CASSIGQGSTEAFF
cdr3_nt: TGTGCCAGTAGTATCGGACAGGGTAGCACTGAAGCTTTCTTT

clone_size: -
j_call: TRBJ2-4
v_call: TRBV5-5
d_call: -
cdr3_aa: CASSSRPGTLAKNIQYF
cdr3_nt: TGTGCCAGCAGCTCCCGGCCCGGGACACTAGCCAAAAACATTCAGTACTTC

clone_size: -
j_call: TRBJ2-1
v_call: TRBV19
d_call: TRBD2
cdr3_aa: CASSDSKGLLSYNEQFF
cdr3_nt: TGTGCCAGTAGCGACTCAAAGGGACTACTCTCCTACAATGAGCAGTTCTTC

clone_size: once
j_call: TRBJ1-2
v_call: TRBV4-3
d_call: TRBD1
cdr3_aa: CASSQAPGTGGNGYTF
cdr3_nt: TGCGCCAGCAGCCAGGCCCCGGGCACAGGGGGTAATGGCTACACCTTC

clone_size: -
j_call: TRBJ2-1
v_call: TRBV20-1
d_call: -
cdr3_aa: CSARLEEQFF
cdr3_nt: TGCAGTGCTAGACTAGAAGAGCAGTTCTTC

clone_size: -
j_call: TRBJ2-1
v_call: TRBV11-3
d_call: -
cdr3_aa: CASSLGPRGNEQFF
cdr3_nt: TGTGCCAGCAGCTTAGGGCCCAGGGGAAATGAGCAGTTCTTC

clone_size: -
j_call: TRBJ2-2
v_call: TRBV25-1
d_call: -
cdr3_aa: CASSEGAQSGELFF
cdr3_nt: TGTGCCAGCAGTGAGGGGGCGCAGTCCGGGGAGCTGTTTTTT

clone_size: -
j_call: TRBJ2-5
v_call: TRBV4-1
d_call: TRBD1
cdr3_aa: CASSQLGTVKPAQYF
cdr3_nt: TGCGCCAGCAGCCAACTTGGGACAGTGAAACCCGCCCAGTACTTC

clone_size: -
j_call: TRBJ1-3
v_call: TRBV10-3
d_call: -
cdr3_aa: CAISESKESGNTIYF
cdr3_nt: TGTGCCATCAGTGAGTCAAAGGAGTCTGGAAACACCATATATTTT

clone_size: -
j_call: TRBJ1-3
v_call: TRBV9
d_call: TRBD1
cdr3_aa: CASSQTGGSGNTIYF
cdr3_nt: TGTGCCAGCAGCCAGACAGGGGGATCTGGAAACACCATATATTTT

clone_size: -
j_call: TRBJ2-2
v_call: TRBV7-2
d_call: TRBD2
cdr3_aa: CASSSRGGRHTGELFF
cdr3_nt: TGTGCCAGCAGCTCCCGGGGGGGGCGGCACACCGGGGAGCTGTTTTTT

clone_size: -
j_call: TRBJ2-7
v_call: TRBV7-2
d_call: TRBD1
cdr3_aa: CASSLGAGGYEQYF
cdr3_nt: TGTGCCAGCAGCTTAGGGGCAGGGGGATACGAGCAGTACTTC

clone_size: -
j_call: TRBJ1-2
v_call: TRBV4-3
d_call: TRBD1
cdr3_aa: CASSRDGTGLRGYTF
cdr3_nt: TGCGCCAGCAGCCGGGACGGGACAGGCCTACGGGGGTACACCTTC

clone_size: -
j_call: TRBJ2-2
v_call: TRBV12-5
d_call: TRBD1
cdr3_aa: CASGLVRDGGQGLSGELFF
cdr3_nt: TGTGCTAGTGGTTTGGTACGGGATGGGGGACAGGGGTTGTCCGGGGAGCTGTTTTTT

clone_size: -
j_call: TRBJ2-5
v_call: TRBV28
d_call: -
cdr3_aa: CASALWQGGKTQYF
cdr3_nt: TGTGCCAGCGCCCTATGGCAGGGGGGAAAGACCCAGTACTTC

clone_size: -
j_call: TRBJ2-2
v_call: TRBV7-2
d_call: -
cdr3_aa: CASTWNTGELFF
cdr3_nt: TGTGCCAGCACCTGGAACACCGGGGAGCTGTTTTTT